This TCR beta chain comes out of a study of human T cells and chemical hapten exposure. Study-wide background: On the upper back, patch tests were applied with 0.01% DPC and read at 6 days.

In the source study's methods: A per-sample median of 95,638 TCRs was observed, with a range of roughly 20,000 to 690,600. TCRdb itself ran the RACE reads through MiXCR, one entry per CDR3 protein. For this entry, the V and J calls and clone size follow TCRdb and not the study's own pipeline. This sample has about 69,000 distinct CDR3 sequences, with 25% to 40% found just once. Findings of the study overall: After DPC sensitization, TCRs above 1 in 1000 frequency showed no change. Clustering by CDR3 similarity yielded significantly more large clusters from expanded TCRs than controls.

As for time point: patch test 1, 2 weeks after DPC sensitization. Specified treatment: therapeutic diphenylcyclopropenone sensitization with weekly scalp DPC. Germline CDR1 reads SGHAT; CDR2 reads FQNNGV. Unmatched junction bases numbered 9, after V lost 8 bases and J lost 4 bases. The CDR3 totals 14 residues. Note on this clonotype: What it binds is unknown.

The clonotype was recovered from a man aged 40-49 years with alopecia areata. Some clones in this sample may be carry-over from other donors' samples. The input for sequencing was whole blood, taken in connection with sensitization to the hapten diphenylcyclopropenone (DPC). The rearrangement uses TRBV11-2 and TRBJ2-3; TRBD1 matches 7 bases. CDR3 nucleotides: TGTGCCAGCGGGCGCTTGAGGGGGCCAGATACGCAGTATTTT. Amino acids: CASGRLRGPDTQYF.